This T cell receptor (beta chain) was identified during a study of cytomegalovirus exposure and HLA in healthy donors. There are 16 residues in the CDR3. Germline V gene data show CDR1 as SEHNR and CDR2 as FQNEAQ (reference sequence). Everyone who donated was a healthy bone marrow donor. Notes on the study in general: The majority of CMV-associated TCR beta chains were reported as apparently HLA-restricted in a later analysis.

PCR primers comprised 60 Vbeta and 13 Jbeta primers. Some clones are missing from TCRdb's copy, which holds only in-frame ones; the method was immunoSEQ multiplex PCR. The data hold some 150,000 clones, with about 73% observed a single time. A note on this clone: Its antigen remains unidentified.

Material: PBMCs. The rearrangement links TRBV7-9 to TRBJ1-2; possibly TRBD1 for D (6 bases). The receptor was isolated from a man aged 40-50 years in good health and CMV-seropositive. CDR3 in DNA: TGTTCCACGCAAGGGCCAGAGACAGGCGTCGGATATGGCTACACCTTC. Protein: CSTQGPETGVGYGYTF. Based on the CDR3 plus reference TRBV7-9 and TRBJ1-2, the full variable domain is DTGVSQNPRHKITKRGQNVTFRCDPISEHNRLYWYRQTLGQGPEFLTYFQNEAQLEKSRLLSDRFSAERPKGSFSTLEIQRTEQGDSAMYLCSTQGPETGVGYGYTFGSGTRLTVV.